This T cell receptor (beta chain) was identified in a study of T cell responses to AZD1222 COVID-19 vaccine. Whole-study findings and limits: White British donors predominated, females outnumbered males, and clonal diversity was possibly underestimated. Spike as a whole was targeted by vaccine-associated CD4 TCRs, dominant at 160-218 and 743-854. Baseline testing showed seropositivity in only six AZD1222 recipients.

Concerning this clone: Its specificity is not known.

TCRdb keeps only in-frame clones here, not all; method: immunoSEQ multiplex PCR. The table includes some 110,000 clones, more than 75% detected once. The CDR3 runs to 15 residues. V was clipped by 5 bases and J by 3 bases, with 14 bases between them. Germline V lookup: CDR1 SGHAT, CDR2 FQNNGV. This rearrangement joins TRBV11-2 to TRBJ1-3; D gene ambiguous. Sample: peripheral blood, taken 28 days after the second dose of the MenACWY control vaccine. This sequence originates from an adult who received the MenACWY meningococcal vaccine as a control. Here the CDR3 reads CASSPSPAGGNTIYF. The CDR3 nucleotides are TGTGCCAGCAGCCCGAGCCCGGCAGGTGGAAACACCATATATTTT.